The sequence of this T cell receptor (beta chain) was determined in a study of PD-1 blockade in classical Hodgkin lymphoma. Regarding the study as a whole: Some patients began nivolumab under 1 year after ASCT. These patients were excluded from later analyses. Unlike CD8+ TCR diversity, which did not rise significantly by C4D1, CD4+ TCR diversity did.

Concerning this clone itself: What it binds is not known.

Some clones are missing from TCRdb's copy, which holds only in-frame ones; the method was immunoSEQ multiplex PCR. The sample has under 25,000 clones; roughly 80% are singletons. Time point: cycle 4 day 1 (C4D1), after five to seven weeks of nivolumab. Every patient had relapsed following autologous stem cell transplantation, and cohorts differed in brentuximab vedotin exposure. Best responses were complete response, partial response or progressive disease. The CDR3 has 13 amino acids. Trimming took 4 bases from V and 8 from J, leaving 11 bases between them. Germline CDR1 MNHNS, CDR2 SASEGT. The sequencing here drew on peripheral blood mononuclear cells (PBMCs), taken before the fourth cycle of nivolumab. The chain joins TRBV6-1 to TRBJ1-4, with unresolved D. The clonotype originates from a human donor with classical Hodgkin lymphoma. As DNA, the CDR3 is TGTGCCAGCAGTGGGGTCCTGGGGGAAAAACTGTTTTTT. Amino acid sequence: CASSGVLGEKLFF.